The present T cell receptor (beta chain) was sequenced within a study of beta chain features in type 1 diabetes. Isolated RNA was reverse transcribed in full, so expressed TCRB transcripts were sequenced. TCRdb's copy holds only in-frame clones and misses some; the assay was immunoSEQ multiplex PCR. Of 150,000 to 200,000 clones in the sample, 7% to 9.5% were seen once. In regard to this clone: Its specificity is unknown.

General study points: All four CD4+ subsets of Type 1 diabetes patients contained TCRB CDR3s that were moderately but significantly shorter.

The V and J ends lost 6 bases and 6 bases respectively, with 12 bases between them. Looked up from germline, CDR1 is MNHEY and CDR2 is SMNVEV (reference sequence). The CDR3 is 13 amino acids. The sequenced sample was central memory CD4+ T cells from blood. The V and J genes are TRBV27 and TRBJ2-1; TRBD1 is a possible D gene (6 bases). The sequence came from a woman aged 25 to 39 with type 1 diabetes. The CDR3 here is CASSPVDSNEQFF. CDR3 nucleotides: TGTGCCAGCAGCCCCGTGGACAGCAATGAGCAGTTCTTC.